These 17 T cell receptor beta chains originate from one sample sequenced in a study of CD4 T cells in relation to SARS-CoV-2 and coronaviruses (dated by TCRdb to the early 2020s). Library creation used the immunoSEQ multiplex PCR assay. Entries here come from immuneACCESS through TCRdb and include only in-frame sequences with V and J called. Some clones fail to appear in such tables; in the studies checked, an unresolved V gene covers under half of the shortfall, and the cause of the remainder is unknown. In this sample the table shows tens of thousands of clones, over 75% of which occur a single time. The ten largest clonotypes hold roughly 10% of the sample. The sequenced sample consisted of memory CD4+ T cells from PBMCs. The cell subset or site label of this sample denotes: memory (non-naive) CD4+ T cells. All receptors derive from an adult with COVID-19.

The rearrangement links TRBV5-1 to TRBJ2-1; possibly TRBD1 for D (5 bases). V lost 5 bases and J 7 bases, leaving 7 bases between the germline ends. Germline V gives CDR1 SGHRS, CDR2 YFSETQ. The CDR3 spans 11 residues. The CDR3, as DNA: TGCGCCAGCAGTCAGGGAAATGAGCAGTTCTTC. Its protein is CASSQGNEQFF.

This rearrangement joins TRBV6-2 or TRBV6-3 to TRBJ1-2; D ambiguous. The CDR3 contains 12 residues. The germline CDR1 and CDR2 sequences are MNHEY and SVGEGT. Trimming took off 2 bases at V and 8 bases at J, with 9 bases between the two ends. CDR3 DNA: TGTGCCAGCAGTTACGAGAGTAAGGGCTACACCTTC. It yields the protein CASSYESKGYTF.

CDR3: CASSPGWINQPQHF. CDR3 coding DNA: TGTGCCAGCAGCCCCGGGTGGATCAATCAGCCCCAGCATTTT. The chain carries TRBV7-9 and TRBJ1-5; D unresolved. The germline CDR1 and CDR2 sequences are SEHNR and FQNEAQ (reference sequence). Trimming took off 5 bases at V and 3 bases at J, with 11 bases between the two ends. There are 14 residues in the CDR3.

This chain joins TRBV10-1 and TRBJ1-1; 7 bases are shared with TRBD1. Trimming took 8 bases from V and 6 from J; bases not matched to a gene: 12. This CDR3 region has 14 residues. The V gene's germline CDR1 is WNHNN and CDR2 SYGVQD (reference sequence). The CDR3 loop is CASSTGTAGAEAFF. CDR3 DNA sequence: TGCGCCAGCTCAACCGGGACAGCTGGCGCTGAAGCTTTCTTT.

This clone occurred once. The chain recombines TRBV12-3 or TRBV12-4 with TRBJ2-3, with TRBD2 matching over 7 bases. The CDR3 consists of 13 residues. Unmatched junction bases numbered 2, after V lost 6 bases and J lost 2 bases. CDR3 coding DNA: TGTGCCAGCAGCCGGGACTACACAGATACGCAGTATTTT. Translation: CASSRDYTDTQYF.

The chain's CDR3 is CASSQVNPRDYGYTF. CDR3 in DNA: TGTGCCAGCAGCCAAGTTAACCCGCGAGACTATGGCTACACCTTC. The chain employs TRBV3-1 (or the pseudogene TRBV3-2) and TRBJ1-2; D gene ambiguous. Germline V gene lookup returns CDR1 LGHDT and CDR2 YNNKEL (reference sequence). V lost 1 base to trimming and J lost 3 bases, with 12 bases between them. The CDR3 loop spans 15 amino acids.

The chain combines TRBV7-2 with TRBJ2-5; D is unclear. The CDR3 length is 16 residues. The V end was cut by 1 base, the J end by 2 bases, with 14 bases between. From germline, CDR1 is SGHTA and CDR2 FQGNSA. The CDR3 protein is CASSLVFGRPQETQYF. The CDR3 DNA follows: TGTGCCAGCAGCTTAGTTTTCGGGCGCCCGCAAGAGACCCAGTACTTC.

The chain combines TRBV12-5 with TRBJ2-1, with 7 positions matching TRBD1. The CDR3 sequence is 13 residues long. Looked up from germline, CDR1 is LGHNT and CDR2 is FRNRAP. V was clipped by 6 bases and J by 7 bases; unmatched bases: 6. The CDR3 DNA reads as TGTGCTAGTGGCCGACAGGGTTTGAATGAGCAGTTCTTC. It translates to CASGRQGLNEQFF.

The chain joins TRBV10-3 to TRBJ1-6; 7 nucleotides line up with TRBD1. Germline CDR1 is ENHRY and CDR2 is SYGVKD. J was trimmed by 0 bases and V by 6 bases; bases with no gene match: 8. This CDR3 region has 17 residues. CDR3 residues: CAISADRESSYNSPLHF. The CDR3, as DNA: TGTGCCATCAGCGCCGACAGGGAAAGCTCCTATAATTCACCCCTCCACTTT.

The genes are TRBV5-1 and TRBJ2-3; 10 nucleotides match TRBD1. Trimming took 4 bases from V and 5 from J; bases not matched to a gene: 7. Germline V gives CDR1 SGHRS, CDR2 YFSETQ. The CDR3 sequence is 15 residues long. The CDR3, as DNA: TGCGCCAGCAGCACCGGGACAGGGGCGGGAGATACGCAGTATTTT. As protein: CASSTGTGAGDTQYF.

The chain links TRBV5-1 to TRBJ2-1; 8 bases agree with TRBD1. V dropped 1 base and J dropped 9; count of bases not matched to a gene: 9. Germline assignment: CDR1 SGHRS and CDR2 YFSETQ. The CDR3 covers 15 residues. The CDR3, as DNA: TGCGCCAGCAGCTTGCGACAGGGGAGGTTGGCTGAGCAGTTCTTC. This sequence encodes CASSLRQGRLAEQFF.

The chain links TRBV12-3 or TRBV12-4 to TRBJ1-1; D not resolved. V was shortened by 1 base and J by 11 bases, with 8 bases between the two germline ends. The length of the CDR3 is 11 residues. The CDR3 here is CASSLGLWAFF. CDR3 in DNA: TGTGCCAGCAGTTTAGGGTTGTGGGCTTTCTTT.

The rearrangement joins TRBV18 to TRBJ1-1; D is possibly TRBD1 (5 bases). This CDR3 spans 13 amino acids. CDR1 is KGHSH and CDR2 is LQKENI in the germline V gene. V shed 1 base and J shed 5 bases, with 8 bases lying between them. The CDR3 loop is CASSPRGETEAFF. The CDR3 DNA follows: TGTGCCAGCTCACCACGGGGGGAAACTGAAGCTTTCTTT. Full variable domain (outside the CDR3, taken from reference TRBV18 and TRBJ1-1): NAGVMQNPRHLVRRRGQEARLRCSPMKGHSHVYWYRQLPEEGLKFMVYLQKENIIDESGMPKERFSAEFPKEGPSILRIQQVVRGDSAAYFCASSPRGETEAFFGQGTRLTVV.

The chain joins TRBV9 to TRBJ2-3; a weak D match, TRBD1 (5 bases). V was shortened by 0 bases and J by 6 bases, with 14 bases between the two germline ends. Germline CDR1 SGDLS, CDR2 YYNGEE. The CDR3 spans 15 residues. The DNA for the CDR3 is TGTGCCAGCAGCGTAGATGGCAGGGAACAGGATACGCAGTATTTT. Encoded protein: CASSVDGREQDTQYF.

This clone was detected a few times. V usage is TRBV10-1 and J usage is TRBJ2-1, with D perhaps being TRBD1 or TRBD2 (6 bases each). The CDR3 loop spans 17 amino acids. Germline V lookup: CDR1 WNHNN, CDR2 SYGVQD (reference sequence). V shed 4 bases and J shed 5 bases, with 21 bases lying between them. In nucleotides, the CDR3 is TGCGCCAGCAGTGGCCACCTCGAGGGGGGAACTCACAATGAGCAGTTCTTC. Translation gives CASSGHLEGGTHNEQFF.

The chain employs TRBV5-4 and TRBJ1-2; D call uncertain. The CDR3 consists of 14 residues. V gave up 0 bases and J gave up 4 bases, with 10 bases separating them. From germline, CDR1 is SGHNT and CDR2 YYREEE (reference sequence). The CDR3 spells CASSLVAEPYGYTF. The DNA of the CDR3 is TGTGCCAGCAGCTTGGTGGCGGAGCCCTATGGCTACACCTTC. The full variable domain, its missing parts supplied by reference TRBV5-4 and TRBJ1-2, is ETGVTQSPTHLIKTRGQQVTLRCSSQSGHNTVSWYQQALGQGPQFIFQYYREEENGRGNFPPRFSGLQFPNYSSELNVNALELDDSALYLCASSLVAEPYGYTFGSGTRLTVV.

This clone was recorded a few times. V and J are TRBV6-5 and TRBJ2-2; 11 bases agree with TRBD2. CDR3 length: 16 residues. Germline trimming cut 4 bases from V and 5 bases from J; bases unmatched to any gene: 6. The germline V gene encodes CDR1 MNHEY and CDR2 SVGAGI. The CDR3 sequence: CASSFSGGVNTGELFF. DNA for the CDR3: TGTGCCAGCAGTTTTAGCGGGGGGGTAAATACCGGGGAGCTGTTTTTT.